This T cell receptor (beta chain) appears in the sequencing data of a study of shared clonotypes between healthy human individuals. The study's findings and limits: The donor pool, a small one, limited the genetic and exposure-history diversity represented. Sequencing depth was expected to influence donor clonotype sharing.

Genomic DNA (from each subset) was split evenly across several immunoSEQ plates. The method was immunoSEQ multiplex PCR; TCRdb's version includes in-frame clones alone and lacks a portion of them. The sample includes about 1.5 million clones, 95% to 99% of them seen just once. Comment on this clone: Its specificity is unknown.

The donors, healthy adults who were HIV-negative, had experienced no recent acute infections or vaccinations. With V trimmed by 5 bases and J by 9 bases, 21 bases remained unmatched. Germline V gene lookup returns CDR1 MDHEN and CDR2 SYDVKM. This CDR3 has 18 residues. The specimen was naive CD4+ T cells sorted from blood. Subset described: CD45RA+ positively selected. The sequence derives from a man in his thirties or forties in good health. The genes are TRBV28 and TRBJ2-1; 8 bases are a match to TRBD1. The CDR3 nucleotides read TGTGCCAGCAGTCCCCATATAAGGACAGGGCAAACACACGGTGAGCAGTTCTTC. The encoded protein is CASSPHIRTGQTHGEQFF.